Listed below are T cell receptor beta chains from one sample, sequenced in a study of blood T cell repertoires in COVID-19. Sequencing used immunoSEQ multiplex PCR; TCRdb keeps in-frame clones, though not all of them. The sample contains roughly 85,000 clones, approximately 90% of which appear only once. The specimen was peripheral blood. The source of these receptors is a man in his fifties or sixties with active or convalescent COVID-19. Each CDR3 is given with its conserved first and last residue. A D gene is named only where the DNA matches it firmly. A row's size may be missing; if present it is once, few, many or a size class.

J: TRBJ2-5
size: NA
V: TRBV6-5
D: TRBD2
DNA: TGTGCCAGCAGTAGACTAGCTCTACAAGAGACCCAGTACTTC
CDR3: CASSRLALQETQYF

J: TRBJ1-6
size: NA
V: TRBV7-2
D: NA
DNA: TGTGCCAGCAGCTTAGTAAGCCAGGGGAGAAATTCACCCCTCCACTTT
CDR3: CASSLVSQGRNSPLHF

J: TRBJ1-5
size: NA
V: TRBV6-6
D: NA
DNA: TGTGCCAGCAGTTCACCGACAGGCAATCAGCCCCAGCATTTT
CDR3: CASSSPTGNQPQHF

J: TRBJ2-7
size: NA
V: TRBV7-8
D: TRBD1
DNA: TGTGCCAGCAGCCCCTCGGACAGGACCGGCTACGAGCAGTACTTC
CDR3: CASSPSDRTGYEQYF

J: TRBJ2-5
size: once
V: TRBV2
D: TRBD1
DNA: TGTGCCAGCCGGGACAGGATCAACCAAGAGACCCAGTACTTC
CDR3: CASRDRINQETQYF

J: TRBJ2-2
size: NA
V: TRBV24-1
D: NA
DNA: TGTGCCACCAGAAGCCCAGGGGACACCGGGGAGCTGTTTTTT
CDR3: CATRSPGDTGELFF

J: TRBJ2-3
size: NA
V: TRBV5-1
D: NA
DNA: TGCGCCAGCAGCTTGGAAACGGGCACAGATACGCAGTATTTT
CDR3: CASSLETGTDTQYF

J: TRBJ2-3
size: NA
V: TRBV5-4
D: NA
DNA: TGTGCCAGCAGCTACCCCCGGAATTCACAGTCTACGCAGTATTTT
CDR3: CASSYPRNSQSTQYF

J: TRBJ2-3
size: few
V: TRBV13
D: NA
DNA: TGTGCCAGCAGCCTCGGACTCAGCACAGATACGCAGTATTTT
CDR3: CASSLGLSTDTQYF

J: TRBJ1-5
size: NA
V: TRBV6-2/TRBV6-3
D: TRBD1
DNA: TGTGCCAGCAGTTACCCTCGGGACAGGGGATATAGCAATCAGCCCCAGCATTTT
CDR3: CASSYPRDRGYSNQPQHF

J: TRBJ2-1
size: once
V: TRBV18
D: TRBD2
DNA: TGTGCCAGCTCACCATCGGGGGGCAATGAGCAGTTCTTC
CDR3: CASSPSGGNEQFF

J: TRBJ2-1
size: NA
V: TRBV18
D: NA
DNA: TGTGCCAGCTCACCAGACAGTGGCGTGCAGTTCTTC
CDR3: CASSPDSGVQFF

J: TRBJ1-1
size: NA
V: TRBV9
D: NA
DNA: TGTGCCAGCAGCCCCTGGGAGGGTTTGGGCACTGAAGCTTTCTTT
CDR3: CASSPWEGLGTEAFF

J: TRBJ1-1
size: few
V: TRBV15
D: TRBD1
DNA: TGTGCCACCGCCGGTGGGACAGTATCGAACACTGAAGCTTTCTTT
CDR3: CATAGGTVSNTEAFF

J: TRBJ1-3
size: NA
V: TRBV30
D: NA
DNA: TGTGCCTGGAGTGTACAAAGGAGCTCTGGAAACACCATATATTTT
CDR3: CAWSVQRSSGNTIYF

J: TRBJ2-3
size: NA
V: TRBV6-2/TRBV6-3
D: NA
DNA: NA
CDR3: CASSSLRAGTGGTDTQYF

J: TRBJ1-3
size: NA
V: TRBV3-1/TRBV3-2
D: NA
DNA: TGTGCCAGCAGCGCCTCCTTCGACGGAGCCTCTGGAAACACCATATATTTT
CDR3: CASSASFDGASGNTIYF

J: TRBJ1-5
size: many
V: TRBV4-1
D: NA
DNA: TGCGCCAGCAGCCAAAATTTGGGCGCCGGGGATCAGCCCCAGCATTTT
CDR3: CASSQNLGAGDQPQHF

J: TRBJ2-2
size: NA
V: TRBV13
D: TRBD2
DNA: TGTGCCAGCAGCTTAGGCCTTCGCGGGAGTGTTACCGGGGAGCTGTTTTTT
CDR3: CASSLGLRGSVTGELFF

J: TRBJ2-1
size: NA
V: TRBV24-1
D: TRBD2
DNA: TGTGCCACCAGTGTGGCTAGCGGGACGAACAATGAGCAGTTCTTC
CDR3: CATSVASGTNNEQFF

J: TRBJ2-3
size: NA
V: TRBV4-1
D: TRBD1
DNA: TGCGCCAGCAGCCAACGGGACAGGGCGTCAGATACGCAGTATTTT
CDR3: CASSQRDRASDTQYF

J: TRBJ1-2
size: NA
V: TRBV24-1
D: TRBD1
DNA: TGTGCCACCAGTGGGACAGGGGATAACTATGGCTACACCTTC
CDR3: CATSGTGDNYGYTF

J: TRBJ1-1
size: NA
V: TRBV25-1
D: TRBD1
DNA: TGTGCCAGCAGGCAAAGGGGGGACAGGGCTGAAGCTTTCTTT
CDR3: CASRQRGDRAEAFF

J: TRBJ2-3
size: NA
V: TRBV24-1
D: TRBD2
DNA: TGTGCCACCAGTGATTTGGGGCTAGCGGGAACAGATACGCAGTATTTT
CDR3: CATSDLGLAGTDTQYF

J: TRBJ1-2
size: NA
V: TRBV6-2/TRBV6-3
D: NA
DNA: TGTGCCAGCAGTTACTCAGAATTCGGTGGCTACACCTTC
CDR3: CASSYSEFGGYTF

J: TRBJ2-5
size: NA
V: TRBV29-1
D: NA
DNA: TGCAGCGTTGTGGGGGCGCGAGACCAAGAGACCCAGTACTTC
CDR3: CSVVGARDQETQYF

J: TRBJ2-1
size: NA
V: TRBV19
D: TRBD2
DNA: TGTGCCAGTAGTCCGCGGACTAGCGGGACGACCTACAATGAGCAGTTCTTC
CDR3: CASSPRTSGTTYNEQFF

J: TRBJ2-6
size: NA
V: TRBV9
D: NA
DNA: TGTGCCAGCAGCGTAGAAGGGGGTGGGGCCAACGTCCTGACTTTC
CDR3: CASSVEGGGANVLTF

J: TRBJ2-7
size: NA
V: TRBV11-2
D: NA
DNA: TGTGCCAGCAGCCGAACAGGCCTGGGCGCTGCCTCCTACGAGCAGTACTTC
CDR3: CASSRTGLGAASYEQYF